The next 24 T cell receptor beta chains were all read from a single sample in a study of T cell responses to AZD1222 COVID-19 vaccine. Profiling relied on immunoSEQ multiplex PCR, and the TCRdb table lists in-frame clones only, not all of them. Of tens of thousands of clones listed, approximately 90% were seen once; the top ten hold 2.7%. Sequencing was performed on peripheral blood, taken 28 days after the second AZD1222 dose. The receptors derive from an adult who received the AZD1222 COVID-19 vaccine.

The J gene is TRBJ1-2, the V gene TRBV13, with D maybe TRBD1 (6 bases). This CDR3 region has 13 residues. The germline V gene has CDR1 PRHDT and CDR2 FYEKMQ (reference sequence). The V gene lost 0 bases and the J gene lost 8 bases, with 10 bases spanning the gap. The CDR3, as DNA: TGTGCCAGCAGCTTAGGACAGGGTTTCGGCTACACCTTC. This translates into CASSLGQGFGYTF.

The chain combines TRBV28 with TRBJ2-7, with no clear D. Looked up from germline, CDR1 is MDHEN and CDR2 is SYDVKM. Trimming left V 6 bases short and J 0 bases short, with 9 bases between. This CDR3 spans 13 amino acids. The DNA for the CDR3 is TGTGCCAGCAGGGACGGCAGCTCCTACGAGCAGTACTTC. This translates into CASRDGSSYEQYF.

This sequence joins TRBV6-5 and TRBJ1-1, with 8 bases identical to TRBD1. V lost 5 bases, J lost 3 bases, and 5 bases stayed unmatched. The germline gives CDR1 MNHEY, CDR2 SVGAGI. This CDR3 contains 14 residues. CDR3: CASSRDRRDTEAFF. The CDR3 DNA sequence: TGTGCCAGCAGTAGGGACAGGAGGGACACTGAAGCTTTCTTT.

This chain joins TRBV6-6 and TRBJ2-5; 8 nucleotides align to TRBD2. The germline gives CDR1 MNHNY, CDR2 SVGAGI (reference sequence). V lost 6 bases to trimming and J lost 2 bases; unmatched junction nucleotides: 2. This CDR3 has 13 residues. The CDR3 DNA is TGTGCCAGCAGGCAGCGGGAGCAAGAGACCCAGTACTTC. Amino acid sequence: CASRQREQETQYF.

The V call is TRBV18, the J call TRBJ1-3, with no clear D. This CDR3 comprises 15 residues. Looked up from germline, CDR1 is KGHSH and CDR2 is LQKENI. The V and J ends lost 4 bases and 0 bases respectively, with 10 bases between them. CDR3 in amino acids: CASSQGPISGNTIYF. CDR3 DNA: TGTGCCAGCTCACAAGGTCCCATCTCTGGAAACACCATATATTTT.

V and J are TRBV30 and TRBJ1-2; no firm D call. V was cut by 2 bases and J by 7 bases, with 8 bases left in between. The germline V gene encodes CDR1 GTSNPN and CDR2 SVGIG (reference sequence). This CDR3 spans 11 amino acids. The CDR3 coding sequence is TGTGCCTGGAGTCCTGGACTTGGCTACACCTTC. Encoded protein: CAWSPGLGYTF.

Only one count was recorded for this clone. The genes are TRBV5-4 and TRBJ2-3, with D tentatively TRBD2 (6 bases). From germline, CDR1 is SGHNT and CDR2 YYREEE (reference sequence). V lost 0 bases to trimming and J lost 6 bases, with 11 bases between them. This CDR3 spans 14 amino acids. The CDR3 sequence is CASSLAGVGDTQYF. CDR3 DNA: TGTGCCAGCAGCTTGGCGGGAGTAGGGGATACGCAGTATTTT. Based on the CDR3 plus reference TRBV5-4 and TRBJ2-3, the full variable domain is ETGVTQSPTHLIKTRGQQVTLRCSSQSGHNTVSWYQQALGQGPQFIFQYYREEENGRGNFPPRFSGLQFPNYSSELNVNALELDDSALYLCASSLAGVGDTQYFGPGTRLTVL.

The CDR3 spells CASSDLRALTGNTIYF. As DNA, the CDR3 is TGTGCCAGCAGTGACCTCAGGGCCCTGACTGGAAACACCATATATTTT. The V and J genes are TRBV6-1 and TRBJ1-3; the D gene is possibly TRBD1 (5 bases). Germline loops: CDR1 MNHNS, CDR2 SASEGT. V was trimmed by 3 bases and J by 2 bases, leaving 14 bases between them. The CDR3 runs 16 residues.

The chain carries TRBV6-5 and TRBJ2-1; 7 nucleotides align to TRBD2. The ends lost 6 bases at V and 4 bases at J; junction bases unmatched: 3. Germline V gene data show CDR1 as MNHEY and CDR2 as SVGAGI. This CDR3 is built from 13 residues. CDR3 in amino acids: CASSRAGYNEQFF. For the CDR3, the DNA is TGTGCCAGCAGCAGAGCGGGATACAATGAGCAGTTCTTC.

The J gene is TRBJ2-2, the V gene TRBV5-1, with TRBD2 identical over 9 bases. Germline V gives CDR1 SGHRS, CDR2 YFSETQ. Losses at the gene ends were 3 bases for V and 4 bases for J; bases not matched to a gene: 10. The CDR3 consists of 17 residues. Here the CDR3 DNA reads TGCGCCAGCAGCTCCTCGCGACTAGCGGATTTCACCGGGGAGCTGTTTTTT. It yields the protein CASSSSRLADFTGELFF.

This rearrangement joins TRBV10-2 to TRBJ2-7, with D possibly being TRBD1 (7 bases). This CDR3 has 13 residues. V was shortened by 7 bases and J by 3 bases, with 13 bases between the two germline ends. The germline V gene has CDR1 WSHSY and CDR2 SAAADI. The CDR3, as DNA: TGCGCCAGCAACCCCAGGGGGGACTACGAGCAGTACTTC. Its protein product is CASNPRGDYEQYF.

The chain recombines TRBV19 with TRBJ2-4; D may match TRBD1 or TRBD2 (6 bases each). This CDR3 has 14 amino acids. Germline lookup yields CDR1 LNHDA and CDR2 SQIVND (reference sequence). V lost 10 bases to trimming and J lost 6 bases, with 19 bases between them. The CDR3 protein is CATRGRREPNIQYF. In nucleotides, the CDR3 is TGTGCCACCAGGGGACGGAGGGAACCAAACATTCAGTACTTC.

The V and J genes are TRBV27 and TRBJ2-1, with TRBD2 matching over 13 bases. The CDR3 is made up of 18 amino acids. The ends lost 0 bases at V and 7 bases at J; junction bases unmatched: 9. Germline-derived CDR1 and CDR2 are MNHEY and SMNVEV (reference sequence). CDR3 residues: CASSLSPQTSGRRNEQFF. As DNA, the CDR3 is TGTGCCAGCAGTTTATCCCCACAGACTAGCGGGAGGCGTAATGAGCAGTTCTTC.

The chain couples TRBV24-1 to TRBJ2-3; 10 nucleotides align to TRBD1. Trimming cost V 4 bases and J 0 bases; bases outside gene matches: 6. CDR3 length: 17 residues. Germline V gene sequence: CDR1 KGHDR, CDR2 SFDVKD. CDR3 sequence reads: CATSDPWTGGSTDTQYF. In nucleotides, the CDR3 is TGTGCCACCAGTGACCCTTGGACAGGGGGGAGCACAGATACGCAGTATTTT.

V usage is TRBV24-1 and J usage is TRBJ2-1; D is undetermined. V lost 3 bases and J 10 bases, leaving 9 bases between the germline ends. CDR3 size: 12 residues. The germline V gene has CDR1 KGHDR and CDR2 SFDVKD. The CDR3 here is CATSDGPREQFF. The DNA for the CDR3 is TGTGCCACCAGTGATGGGCCAAGGGAGCAGTTCTTC.

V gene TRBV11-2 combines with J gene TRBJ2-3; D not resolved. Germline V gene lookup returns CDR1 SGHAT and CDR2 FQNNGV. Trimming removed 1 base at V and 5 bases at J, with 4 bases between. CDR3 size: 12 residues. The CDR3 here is CASSLVLDTQYF. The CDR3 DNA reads TGTGCCAGCAGCTTAGTGTTAGATACGCAGTATTTT.

The CDR3 loop is CASTQGAGSQETQYF. CDR3 coding DNA: TGTGCCAGTACCCAAGGGGCGGGGAGTCAAGAGACCCAGTACTTC. This chain joins TRBV19 and TRBJ2-5; weak D call: TRBD2 (6 bases). Germline V lookup: CDR1 LNHDA, CDR2 SQIVND (reference sequence). The ends were cut back, 7 bases at V and 2 bases at J, with 17 bases in the middle. This CDR3 contains 15 residues. Together with reference TRBV19 and TRBJ2-5, the CDR3 gives the full variable domain: DGGITQSPKYLFRKEGQNVTLSCEQNLNHDAMYWYRQDPGQGLRLIYYSQIVNDFQKGDIAEGYSVSREKKESFPLTVTSAQKNPTAFYLCASTQGAGSQETQYFGPGTRLLVL.

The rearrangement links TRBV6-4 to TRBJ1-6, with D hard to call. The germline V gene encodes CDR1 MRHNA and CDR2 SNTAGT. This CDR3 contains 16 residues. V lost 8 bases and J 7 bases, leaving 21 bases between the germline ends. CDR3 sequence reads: CASFPTFTFSNSPLHF. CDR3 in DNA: TGTGCCAGCTTCCCAACGTTTACATTCTCAAATTCACCCCTCCACTTT.

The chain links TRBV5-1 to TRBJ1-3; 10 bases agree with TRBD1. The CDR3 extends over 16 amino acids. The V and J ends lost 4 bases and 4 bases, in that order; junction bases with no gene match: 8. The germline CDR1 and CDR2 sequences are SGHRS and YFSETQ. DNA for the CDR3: TGCGCCAGCAGCCGTACCGGGACAGGGGAAGGAAACACCATATATTTT. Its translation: CASSRTGTGEGNTIYF.

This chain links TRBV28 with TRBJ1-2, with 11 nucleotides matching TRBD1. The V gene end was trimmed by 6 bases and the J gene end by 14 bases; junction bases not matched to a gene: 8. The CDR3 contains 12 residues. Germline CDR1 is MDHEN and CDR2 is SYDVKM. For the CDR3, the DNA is TGTGCCAGCAGACGCGGACAGGGGGCGGGGACCTTC. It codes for CASRRGQGAGTF.

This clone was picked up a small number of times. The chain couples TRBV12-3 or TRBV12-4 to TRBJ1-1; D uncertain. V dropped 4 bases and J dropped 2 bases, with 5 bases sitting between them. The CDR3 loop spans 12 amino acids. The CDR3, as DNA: TGTGCCAGCAGTTCAGATAACACTGAAGCTTTCTTT. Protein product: CASSSDNTEAFF.

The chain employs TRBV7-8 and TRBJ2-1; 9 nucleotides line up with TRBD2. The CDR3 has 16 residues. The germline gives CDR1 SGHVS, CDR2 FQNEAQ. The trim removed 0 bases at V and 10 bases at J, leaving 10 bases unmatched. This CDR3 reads CASSLAAVAGEGEQFF. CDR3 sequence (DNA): TGTGCCAGCAGCTTAGCGGCGGTAGCGGGAGAGGGGGAGCAGTTCTTC.

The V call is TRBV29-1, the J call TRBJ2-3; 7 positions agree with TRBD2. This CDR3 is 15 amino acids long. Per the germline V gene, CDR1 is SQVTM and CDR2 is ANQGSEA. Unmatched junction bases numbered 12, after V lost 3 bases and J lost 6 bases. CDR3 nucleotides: TGCAGCGTTGAGGGGGGGGATGCGCCCGGGGATACGCAGTATTTT. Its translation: CSVEGGDAPGDTQYF.

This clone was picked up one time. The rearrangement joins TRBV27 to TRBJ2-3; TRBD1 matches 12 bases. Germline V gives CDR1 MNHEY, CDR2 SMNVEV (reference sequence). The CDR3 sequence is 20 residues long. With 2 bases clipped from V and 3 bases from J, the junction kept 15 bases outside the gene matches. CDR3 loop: CASSLAPGQGALGTTDTQYF. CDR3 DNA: TGTGCCAGCAGTTTAGCACCGGGACAGGGGGCGTTAGGGACAACAGATACGCAGTATTTT.